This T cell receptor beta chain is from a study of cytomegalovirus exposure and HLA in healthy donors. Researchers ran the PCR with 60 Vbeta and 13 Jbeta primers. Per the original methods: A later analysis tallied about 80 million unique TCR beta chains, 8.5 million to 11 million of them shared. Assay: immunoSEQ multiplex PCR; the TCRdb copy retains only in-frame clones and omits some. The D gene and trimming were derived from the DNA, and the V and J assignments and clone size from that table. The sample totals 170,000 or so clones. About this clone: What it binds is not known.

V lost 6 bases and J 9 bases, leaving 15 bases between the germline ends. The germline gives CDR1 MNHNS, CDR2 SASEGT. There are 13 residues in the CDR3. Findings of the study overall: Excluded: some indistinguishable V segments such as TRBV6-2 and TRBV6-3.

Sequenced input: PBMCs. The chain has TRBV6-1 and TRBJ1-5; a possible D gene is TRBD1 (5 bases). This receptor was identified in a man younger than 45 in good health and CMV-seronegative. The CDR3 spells CASREGPQGPQHF. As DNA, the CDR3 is TGTGCCAGCAGGGAGGGGCCCCAAGGGCCCCAGCATTTT.